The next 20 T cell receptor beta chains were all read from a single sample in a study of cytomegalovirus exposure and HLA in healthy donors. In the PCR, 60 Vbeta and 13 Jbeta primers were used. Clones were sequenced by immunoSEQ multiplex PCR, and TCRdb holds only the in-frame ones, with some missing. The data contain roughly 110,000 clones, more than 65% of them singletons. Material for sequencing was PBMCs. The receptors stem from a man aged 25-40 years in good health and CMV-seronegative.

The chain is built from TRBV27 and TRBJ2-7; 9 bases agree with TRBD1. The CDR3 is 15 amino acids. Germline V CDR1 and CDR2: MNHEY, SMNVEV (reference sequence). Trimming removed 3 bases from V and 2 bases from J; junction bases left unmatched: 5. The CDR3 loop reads CASSLVGQGPYEQYF. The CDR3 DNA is TGTGCCAGCAGTTTGGTCGGACAGGGGCCCTACGAGCAGTACTTC.

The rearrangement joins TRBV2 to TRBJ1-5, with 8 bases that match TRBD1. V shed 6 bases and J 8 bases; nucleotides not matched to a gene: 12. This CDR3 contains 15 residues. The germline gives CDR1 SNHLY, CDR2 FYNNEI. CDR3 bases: TGTGCCAGCAGGGGTGGGACAGGCGCTGTTAAGCCCCAGCATTTT. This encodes CASRGGTGAVKPQHF.

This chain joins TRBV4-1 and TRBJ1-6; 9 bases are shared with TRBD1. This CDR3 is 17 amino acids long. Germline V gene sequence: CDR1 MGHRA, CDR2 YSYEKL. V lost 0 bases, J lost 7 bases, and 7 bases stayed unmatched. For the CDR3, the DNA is TGCGCCAGCAGCCAAGATTGGGGACAGGGAAGGAATTCACCCCTCCACTTT. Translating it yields CASSQDWGQGRNSPLHF.

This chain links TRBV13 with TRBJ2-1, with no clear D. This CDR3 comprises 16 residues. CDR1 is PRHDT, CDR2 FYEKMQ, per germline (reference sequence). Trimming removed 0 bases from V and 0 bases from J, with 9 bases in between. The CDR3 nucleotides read TGTGCCAGCAGCTTAGGACGGAGAATCTCCTACAATGAGCAGTTCTTC. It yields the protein CASSLGRRISYNEQFF.

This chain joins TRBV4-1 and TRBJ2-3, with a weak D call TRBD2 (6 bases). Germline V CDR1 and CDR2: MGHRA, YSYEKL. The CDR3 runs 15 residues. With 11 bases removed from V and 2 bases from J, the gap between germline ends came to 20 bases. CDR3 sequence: CAGRRGPTITDTQYF. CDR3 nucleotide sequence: TGCGCCGGGAGGCGGGGACCGACCATCACAGATACGCAGTATTTT.

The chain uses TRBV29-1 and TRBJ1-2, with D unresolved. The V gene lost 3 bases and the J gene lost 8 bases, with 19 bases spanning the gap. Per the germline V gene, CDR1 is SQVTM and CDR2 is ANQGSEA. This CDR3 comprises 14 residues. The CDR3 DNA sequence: TGCAGCGTTGAGAGTTATCGGGTATCGGGGGGCTACACCTTC. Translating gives CSVESYRVSGGYTF. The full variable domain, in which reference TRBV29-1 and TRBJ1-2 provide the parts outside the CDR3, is SAVISQKPSRDICQRGTSLTIQCQVDSQVTMMFWYRQQPGQSLTLIATANQGSEATYESGFVIDKFPISRPNLTFSTLTVSNMSPEDSSIYLCSVESYRVSGGYTFGSGTRLTVV.

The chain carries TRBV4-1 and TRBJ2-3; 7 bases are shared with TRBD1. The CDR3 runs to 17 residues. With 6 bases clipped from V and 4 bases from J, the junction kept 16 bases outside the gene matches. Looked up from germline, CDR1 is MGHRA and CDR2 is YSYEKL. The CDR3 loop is CASSPSPQGVPADTQYF. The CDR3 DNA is TGCGCCAGCAGTCCAAGTCCCCAGGGGGTGCCTGCAGATACGCAGTATTTT.

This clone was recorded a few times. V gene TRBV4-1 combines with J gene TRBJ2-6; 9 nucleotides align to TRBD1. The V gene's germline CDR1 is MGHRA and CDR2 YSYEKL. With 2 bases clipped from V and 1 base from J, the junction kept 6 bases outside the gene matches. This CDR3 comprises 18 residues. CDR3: CASSQPGQGRSGANVLTF. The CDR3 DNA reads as TGCGCCAGCAGCCAACCGGGACAGGGTCGATCTGGGGCCAACGTCCTGACTTTC.

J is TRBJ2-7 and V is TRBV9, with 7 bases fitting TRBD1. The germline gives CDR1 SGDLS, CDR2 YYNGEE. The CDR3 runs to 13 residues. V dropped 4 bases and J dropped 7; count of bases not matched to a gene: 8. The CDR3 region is CASSTGQATEQYF. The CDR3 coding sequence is TGTGCCAGCAGCACAGGACAGGCGACGGAGCAGTACTTC.

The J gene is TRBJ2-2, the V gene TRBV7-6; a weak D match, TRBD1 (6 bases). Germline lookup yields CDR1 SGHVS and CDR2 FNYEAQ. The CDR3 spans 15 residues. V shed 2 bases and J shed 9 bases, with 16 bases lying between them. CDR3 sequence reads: CASSLLGTMDRELFF. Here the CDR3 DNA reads TGTGCCAGCAGCTTACTAGGGACAATGGATAGGGAGCTGTTTTTT.

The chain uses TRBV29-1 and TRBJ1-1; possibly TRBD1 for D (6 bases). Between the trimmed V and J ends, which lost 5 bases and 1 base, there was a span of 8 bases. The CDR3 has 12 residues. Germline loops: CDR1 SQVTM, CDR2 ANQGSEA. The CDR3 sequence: CSVTTGNTEAFF. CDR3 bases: TGCAGCGTTACGACAGGGAACACTGAAGCTTTCTTT. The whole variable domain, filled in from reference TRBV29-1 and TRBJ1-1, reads SAVISQKPSRDICQRGTSLTIQCQVDSQVTMMFWYRQQPGQSLTLIATANQGSEATYESGFVIDKFPISRPNLTFSTLTVSNMSPEDSSIYLCSVTTGNTEAFFGQGTRLTVV.

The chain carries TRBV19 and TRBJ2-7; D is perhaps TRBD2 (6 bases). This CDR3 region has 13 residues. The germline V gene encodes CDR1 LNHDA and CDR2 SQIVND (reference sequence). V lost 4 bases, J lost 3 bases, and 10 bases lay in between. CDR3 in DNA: TGTGCCAGTAGTACGGGGGATAACTACGAGCAGTACTTC. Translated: CASSTGDNYEQYF. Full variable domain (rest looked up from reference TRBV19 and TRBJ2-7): DGGITQSPKYLFRKEGQNVTLSCEQNLNHDAMYWYRQDPGQGLRLIYYSQIVNDFQKGDIAEGYSVSREKKESFPLTVTSAQKNPTAFYLCASSTGDNYEQYFGPGTRLTVT.

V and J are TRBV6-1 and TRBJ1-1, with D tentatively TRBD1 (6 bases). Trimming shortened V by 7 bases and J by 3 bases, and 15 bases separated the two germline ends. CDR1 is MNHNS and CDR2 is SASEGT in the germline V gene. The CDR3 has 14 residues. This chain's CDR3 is CASTLAGVDTEAFF. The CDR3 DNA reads TGTGCCAGCACGTTGGCAGGGGTAGACACTGAAGCTTTCTTT.

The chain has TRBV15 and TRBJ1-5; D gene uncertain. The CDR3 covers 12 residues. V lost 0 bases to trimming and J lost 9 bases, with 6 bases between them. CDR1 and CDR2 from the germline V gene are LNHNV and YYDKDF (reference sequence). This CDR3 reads CATSREVGPQHF. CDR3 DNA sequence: TGTGCCACCAGCAGAGAGGTCGGGCCCCAGCATTTT.

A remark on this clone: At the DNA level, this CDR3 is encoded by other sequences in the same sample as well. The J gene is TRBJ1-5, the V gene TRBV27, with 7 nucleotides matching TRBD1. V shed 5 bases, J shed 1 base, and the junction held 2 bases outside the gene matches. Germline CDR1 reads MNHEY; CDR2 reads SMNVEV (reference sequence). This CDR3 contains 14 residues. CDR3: CASSLRGSNQPQHF. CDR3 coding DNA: TGTGCCAGCAGTCTCAGGGGGAGCAATCAGCCCCAGCATTTT.

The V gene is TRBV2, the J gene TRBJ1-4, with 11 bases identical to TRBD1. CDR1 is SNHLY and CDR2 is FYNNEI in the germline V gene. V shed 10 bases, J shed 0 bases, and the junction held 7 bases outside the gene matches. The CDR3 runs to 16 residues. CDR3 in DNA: TGTGCCACGGCCGGGACAGGGGGTCCAACTAATGAAAAACTGTTTTTT. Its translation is CATAGTGGPTNEKLFF.

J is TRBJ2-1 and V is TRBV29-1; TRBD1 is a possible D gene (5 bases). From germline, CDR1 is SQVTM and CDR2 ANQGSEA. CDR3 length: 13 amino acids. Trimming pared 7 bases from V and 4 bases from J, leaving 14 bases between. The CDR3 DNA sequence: TGCAGCGCACGAGGACAAAGTTACAATGAGCAGTTCTTC. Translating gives CSARGQSYNEQFF.

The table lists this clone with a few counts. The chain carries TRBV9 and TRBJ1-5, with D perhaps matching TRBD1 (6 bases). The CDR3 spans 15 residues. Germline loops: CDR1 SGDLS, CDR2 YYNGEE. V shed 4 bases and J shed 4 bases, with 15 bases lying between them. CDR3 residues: CASSPLGGGNQPQHF. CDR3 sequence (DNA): TGTGCCAGCAGCCCCCTAGGGGGTGGGAATCAGCCCCAGCATTTT.

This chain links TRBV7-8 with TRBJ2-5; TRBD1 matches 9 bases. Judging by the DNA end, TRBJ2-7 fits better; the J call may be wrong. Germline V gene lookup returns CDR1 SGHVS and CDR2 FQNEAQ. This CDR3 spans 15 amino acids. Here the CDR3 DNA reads TGTGCCAGCAGCTTGGCGACAGGGGGGACCTACGAGCAGTACTTC. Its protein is CASSLATGGTYEQYF.

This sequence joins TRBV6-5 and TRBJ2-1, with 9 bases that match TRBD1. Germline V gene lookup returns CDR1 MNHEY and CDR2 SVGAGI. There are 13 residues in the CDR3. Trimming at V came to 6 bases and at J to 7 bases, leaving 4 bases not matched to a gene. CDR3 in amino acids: CASRLQGANEQFF. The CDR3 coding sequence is TGTGCCAGCAGATTACAGGGGGCGAATGAGCAGTTCTTC.